This T cell receptor beta chain was profiled in a study of graft-versus-host responses after intestinal transplantation (dated by TCRdb to about 2021). About the investigation overall: The transplants that recipients got were multivisceral, liver-intestinal, or isolated intestinal. Alloreactive clones were identified by sequencing pre-transplant mixed lymphocyte reaction products and comparing them with unstimulated pre-transplant donor and recipient T cells. Anti-thymocyte globulin induction was given to all recipients, followed by maintenance tacrolimus and steroids for approximately 3 years. Donor T cell macrochimerism was defined as a peak of at least 4% donor T cells among recipient peripheral blood mononuclear cells. The cohort enrolled 24 intestinal transplant recipients, one of whom was a retransplant, and a few patients without pretransplant specimens were excluded. Bulk TCR-beta CDR3 sequencing was used to track graft-versus-host and host-versus-graft alloreactive T cell clones in the graft, circulation and bone marrow after intestinal transplantation. Rather than being sequenced by the commercial service, samples from a few later patients were sequenced in-house on an Illumina MiSeq and processed with MiXCR.

The meaning of the sample's time point label: cells obtained before transplantation from donor or recipient. CD3+CD4+ and CD3+CD8+ populations were FACS-sorted from unstimulated pre-transplant donor and recipient cells taken from spleen or lymph nodes. The library was generated by the immunoSEQ multiplex PCR assay. For most patients, genomic DNA was isolated using the Qiagen DNeasy Blood and Tissue Kit and was shipped frozen to Adaptive Biotechnologies for TCR sequencing. For most patients, high-throughput TCR-beta CDR3 sequencing of genomic DNA was performed by Adaptive Biotechnologies. The study's own analysis went as follows. TCR sequencing data for around 19 patients were retrieved from Adaptive's ImmunoSEQ software; a few other patients were processed with MiXCR and VDJtools. CD4 versus CD8 sorting errors were corrected by removing sequences found in both subsets at a frequency ratio below 5:1. CDR3 nucleotide sequences shared by donor and recipient were removed because the origin of these sequences could not be assigned. At least 2-fold expansion over unstimulated cells and a minimum CFSE-low frequency of 0.002% (template counts) or 0.001% (read counts) were required for clones to be classified as alloreactive. Mappable clones were those detected in sequenced pre-transplant spleen, lymph node, or MLR CFSE-low populations of the donor or recipient. The cumulative frequency of alloreactive clones was calculated as a percentage of all sequences, weighted by copy number. TCRdb took this table from immuneACCESS and kept in-frame rearrangements with V and J called. Such tables lack part of the clones; where checked against another copy, unresolved V genes explain under half of the gap, and the rest is unexplained. D and trimming come from the DNA, and the V and J calls and clone size come from that table. The sample table holds tens of thousands of clones, of which around 89% were seen once. Roughly 2.5% of the sample is held by the ten biggest clonotypes.

Study-wide findings and limitations: GvH clones were detected in recipient bone marrow, and some of these GvH clones were observed earlier in ileal mucosa or blood, consistent with an intestinal mucosal origin. In patients with donor T cell macrochimerism, the allografts had high GvH to HvG T cell clonal ratios. The relatively low number and heterogeneity of intestinal transplant patients limited the conclusions. Peak levels of circulating GvH clones were associated with declines in HvG clones early after transplant.

On this clone: It has no known antigen specificity. No much larger clone exists at a distance of one base, and base qualities are not known.

After removal of 5 bases from V and 5 bases from J, the junction retains 8 bases not matched to a gene. The germline V gene supplies CDR1 MDHEN and CDR2 SYDVKM. The cysteine opens and the phenylalanine closes a CDR3 of 14 amino acids. Solely the CDR3 DNA is kept, with 42 bases framed from the first base. The chain was built from TRBV28 and TRBJ2-7, and TRBD1 matches 8 of the central bases. This clonotype originated in a human donor who received an intestinal transplant. Sequences were derived from unstimulated CD8+ T cells sorted from spleen or lymph node cells, sampled before intestinal transplant. The CDR3 in this case is CASSPDREVHEQYF. The DNA sequence is given as TGTGCCAGCAGTCCGGACAGGGAGGTGCACGAGCAGTACTTC.